A selection of T cell receptor beta chains follows, all from one sample in a study of T cell responses to AZD1222 COVID-19 vaccine. Using immunoSEQ multiplex PCR, the repertoire was profiled, and TCRdb retains in-frame clones only, with some absent. Here the sample spans 40,000 to 45,000 clones, about 78% being singletons. The material was peripheral blood, obtained on day 0 of AZD1222 vaccination. These receptors were obtained from an adult in good health. CDR3s include the opening cysteine and the closing phenylalanine or tryptophan. The D gene is left open where the match is weak. Expanded clones get a size class; other rows say once, few or many, or leave the size out.

j_gene	d_gene	abundance	v_gene	CDR3nt	CDR3aa
TRBJ2-2	-	-	TRBV6-2/TRBV6-3	TGTGCCAGCAGTTACTCGGGGCTTACCGGGGAGCTGTTTTTT	CASSYSGLTGELFF
TRBJ1-4	-	-	TRBV19	TGTGCCAGTAGTACCCGGGTCGGGGTCGAAAAACTGTTTTTT	CASSTRVGVEKLFF
TRBJ2-1	TRBD1	once	TRBV27	TGTGCCAGCAGTCCCAGGACAGGGAGCTACAATGAGCAGTTCTTC	CASSPRTGSYNEQFF
TRBJ2-2	-	-	TRBV2	TGTGCCAGCACCTTGAGACAGAACACCGGGGAGCTGTTTTTT	CASTLRQNTGELFF
TRBJ2-2	-	once	TRBV6-5	TGTGCCAGCAGTTTCCTCAAGCGTAGGACAGGGGAGCTGTTTTTT	CASSFLKRRTGELFF
TRBJ1-3	-	-	TRBV19	TGTGCCAGTACCATGGAGCTCTCTGGAAACACCATATATTTT	CASTMELSGNTIYF
TRBJ1-2	-	-	TRBV19	TGTGCCAGTAGTCTTTGGGGGAGCGACTACTATGGCTACACCTTC	CASSLWGSDYYGYTF
TRBJ2-7	-	-	TRBV27	TGTGCCAGCAGTTTGTGCCAGGTTAACTACGAGCAGTACTTC	CASSLCQVNYEQYF
TRBJ1-2	-	-	TRBV10-3	TGTGCCATCAGTGAGGGAGGGACTGGCTATGGCTACACCTTC	CAISEGGTGYGYTF
TRBJ1-2	-	-	TRBV5-1	TGCGCCAGCAGCTTGGAGGGGGAACGGGGCTACACCTTC	CASSLEGERGYTF
TRBJ1-5	TRBD1	-	TRBV4-2	TGTGCCAGCAGCCAAGATAACAGGGGGAGAGGTCAGCCCCAGCATTTT	CASSQDNRGRGQPQHF
TRBJ2-2	-	-	TRBV19	TGTGCCAGTAGCGGAGGGGTTTTGAACACCGGGGAGCTGTTTTTT	CASSGGVLNTGELFF
TRBJ2-7	TRBD1	few	TRBV19	TGTGCCAGTAGTAGCCCCGGGACAGGGGTCTACGAGCAGTACTTC	CASSSPGTGVYEQYF
TRBJ1-5	TRBD1	once	TRBV28	TGTGCCAGCAGTATCGCCGGGACAGGGATTTATCAGCCCCAGCATTTT	CASSIAGTGIYQPQHF
TRBJ1-1	-	-	TRBV24-1	TGTGCCACCAGTCCCTCTGGTCGAGATCAGAGGGCTTTCTTT	CATSPSGRDQRAFF